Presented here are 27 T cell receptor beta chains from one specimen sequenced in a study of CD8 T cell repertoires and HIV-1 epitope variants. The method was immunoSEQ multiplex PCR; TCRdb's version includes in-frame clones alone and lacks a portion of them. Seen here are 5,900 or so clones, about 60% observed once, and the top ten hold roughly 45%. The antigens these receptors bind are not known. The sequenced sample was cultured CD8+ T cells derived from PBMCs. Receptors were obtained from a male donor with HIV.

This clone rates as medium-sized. The CDR3 region has the DNA TGCGCCAGCAGCCGTTTACAGGGGGAGGAAGCTTTCTTT. Translated, it gives CASSRLQGEEAFF. V usage is TRBV4-1 and J usage is TRBJ1-1; 8 bases map to TRBD1. CDR1 is MGHRA, CDR2 YSYEKL, per germline. The CDR3 has 13 amino acids. Germline trimming cut 4 bases from V and 8 bases from J; bases unmatched to any gene: 6.

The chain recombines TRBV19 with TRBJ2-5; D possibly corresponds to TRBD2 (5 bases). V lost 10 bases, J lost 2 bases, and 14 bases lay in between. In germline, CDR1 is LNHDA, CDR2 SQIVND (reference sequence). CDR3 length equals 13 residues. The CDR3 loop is CATHPPGQETQYF. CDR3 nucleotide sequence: TGTGCCACCCACCCCCCGGGACAAGAGACCCAGTACTTC.

As DNA, the CDR3 is TGTGCCAGCAGTTCCCCCTCCGAGTACTCCTACGAGCAGTACTTC. Its protein is CASSSPSEYSYEQYF. V is TRBV28 and J is TRBJ2-7; D gene uncertain. The CDR3 runs to 15 residues. Germline lookup yields CDR1 MDHEN and CDR2 SYDVKM. Trimming shortened V by 4 bases and J by 0 bases, and 13 bases separated the two germline ends.

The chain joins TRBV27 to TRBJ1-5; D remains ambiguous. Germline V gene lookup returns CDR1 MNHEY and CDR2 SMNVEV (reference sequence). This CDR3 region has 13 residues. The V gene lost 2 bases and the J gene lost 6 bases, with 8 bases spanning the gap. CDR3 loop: CASSLQESQPQHF. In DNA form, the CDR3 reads TGTGCCAGCAGTTTACAAGAGAGTCAGCCCCAGCATTTT.

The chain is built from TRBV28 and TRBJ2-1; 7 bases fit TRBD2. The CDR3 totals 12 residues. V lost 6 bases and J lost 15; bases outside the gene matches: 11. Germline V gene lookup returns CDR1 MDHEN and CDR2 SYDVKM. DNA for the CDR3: TGTGCCAGCAGCCGGGGGAGCGGGGATGGGTTCTTC. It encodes CASSRGSGDGFF. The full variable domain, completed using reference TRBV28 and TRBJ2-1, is DVKVTQSSRYLVKRTGEKVFLECVQDMDHENMFWYRQDPGLGLRLIYFSYDVKMKEKGDIPEGYSVSREKKERFSLILESASTNQTSMYLCASSRGSGDGFFGPGTRLTVL.

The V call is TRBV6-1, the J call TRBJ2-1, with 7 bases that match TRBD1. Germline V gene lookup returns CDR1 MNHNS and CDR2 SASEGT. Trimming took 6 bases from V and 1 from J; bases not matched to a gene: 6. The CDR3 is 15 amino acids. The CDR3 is CASSQDRDSYNEQFF. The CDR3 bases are TGTGCCAGCAGCCAAGACAGGGATTCCTACAATGAGCAGTTCTTC.

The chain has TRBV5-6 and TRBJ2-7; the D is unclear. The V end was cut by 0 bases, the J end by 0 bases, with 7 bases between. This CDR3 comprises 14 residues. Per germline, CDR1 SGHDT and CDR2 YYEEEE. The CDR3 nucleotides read TGTGCCAGCAGCTTGGACAGAGTCTCCTACGAGCAGTACTTC. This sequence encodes CASSLDRVSYEQYF.

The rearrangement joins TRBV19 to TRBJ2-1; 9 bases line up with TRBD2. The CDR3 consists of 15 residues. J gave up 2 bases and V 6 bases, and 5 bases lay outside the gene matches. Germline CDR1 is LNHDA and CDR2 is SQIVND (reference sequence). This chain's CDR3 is CASRMTSGAYNEQFF. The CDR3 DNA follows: TGTGCCAGTAGGATGACTAGCGGAGCCTACAATGAGCAGTTCTTC. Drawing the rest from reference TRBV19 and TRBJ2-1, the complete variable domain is DGGITQSPKYLFRKEGQNVTLSCEQNLNHDAMYWYRQDPGQGLRLIYYSQIVNDFQKGDIAEGYSVSREKKESFPLTVTSAQKNPTAFYLCASRMTSGAYNEQFFGPGTRLTVL.

The chain's CDR3 is CASSTRTGGTEAFF. The DNA of the CDR3 is TGTGCCAGCAGTACAAGGACAGGGGGCACTGAAGCTTTCTTT. This chain connects TRBV27 to TRBJ1-1; 10 bases fit TRBD1. V lost 5 bases, J lost 4 bases, and 4 bases stayed unmatched. Germline V gene lookup returns CDR1 MNHEY and CDR2 SMNVEV (reference sequence). This CDR3 has 14 residues.

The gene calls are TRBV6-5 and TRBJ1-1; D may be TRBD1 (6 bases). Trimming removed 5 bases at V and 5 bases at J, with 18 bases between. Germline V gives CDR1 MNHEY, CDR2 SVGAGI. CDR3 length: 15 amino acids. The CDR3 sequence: CASSRQTGLRTEAFF. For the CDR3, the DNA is TGTGCCAGCAGTCGACAAACAGGGCTACGAACTGAAGCTTTCTTT.

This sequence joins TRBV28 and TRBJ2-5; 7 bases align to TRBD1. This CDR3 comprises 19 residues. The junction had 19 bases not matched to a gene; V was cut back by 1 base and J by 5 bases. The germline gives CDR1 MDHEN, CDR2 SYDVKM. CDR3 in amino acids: CASSLFKGGGLEVMETQYF. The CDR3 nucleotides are TGTGCCAGCAGTTTATTCAAAGGGGGCGGGTTAGAGGTTATGGAGACCCAGTACTTC.

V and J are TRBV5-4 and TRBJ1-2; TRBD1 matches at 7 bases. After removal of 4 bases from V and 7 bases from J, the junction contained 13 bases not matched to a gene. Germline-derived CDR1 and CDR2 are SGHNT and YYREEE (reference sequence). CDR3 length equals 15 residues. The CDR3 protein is CASSLGDSGRGGYTF. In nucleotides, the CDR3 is TGTGCCAGCAGCCTAGGGGACAGCGGGAGGGGTGGCTACACCTTC.

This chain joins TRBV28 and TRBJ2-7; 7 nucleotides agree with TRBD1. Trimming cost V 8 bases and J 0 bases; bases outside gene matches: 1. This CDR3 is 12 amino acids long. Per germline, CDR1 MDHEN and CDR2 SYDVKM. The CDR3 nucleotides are TGTGCCAGCGGACAGGACTCCTACGAGCAGTACTTC. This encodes CASGQDSYEQYF. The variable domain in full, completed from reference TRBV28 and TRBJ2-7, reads DVKVTQSSRYLVKRTGEKVFLECVQDMDHENMFWYRQDPGLGLRLIYFSYDVKMKEKGDIPEGYSVSREKKERFSLILESASTNQTSMYLCASGQDSYEQYFGPGTRLTVT.

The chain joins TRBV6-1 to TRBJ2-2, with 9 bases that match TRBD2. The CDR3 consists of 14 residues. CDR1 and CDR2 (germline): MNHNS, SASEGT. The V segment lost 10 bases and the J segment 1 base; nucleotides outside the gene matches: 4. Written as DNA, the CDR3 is TGTGCCACCTCTAGCGGGGTGAACACCGGGGAGCTGTTTTTT. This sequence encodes CATSSGVNTGELFF.

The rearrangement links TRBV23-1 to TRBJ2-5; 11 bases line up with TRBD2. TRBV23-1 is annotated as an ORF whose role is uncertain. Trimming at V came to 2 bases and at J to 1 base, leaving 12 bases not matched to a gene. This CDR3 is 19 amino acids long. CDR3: CASSQTALVGLAVQETQYF. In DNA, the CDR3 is TGCGCCAGCAGTCAAACTGCGTTGGTGGGACTAGCGGTCCAAGAGACCCAGTACTTC.

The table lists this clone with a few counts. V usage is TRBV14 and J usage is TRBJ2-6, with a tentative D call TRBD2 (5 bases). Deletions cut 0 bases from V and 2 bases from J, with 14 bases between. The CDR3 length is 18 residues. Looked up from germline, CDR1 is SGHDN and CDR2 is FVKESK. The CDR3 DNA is TGTGCCAGCAGCCAAGAAACGGGGAGATCGGCTGGGGCCAACGTCCTGACTTTC. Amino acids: CASSQETGRSAGANVLTF.

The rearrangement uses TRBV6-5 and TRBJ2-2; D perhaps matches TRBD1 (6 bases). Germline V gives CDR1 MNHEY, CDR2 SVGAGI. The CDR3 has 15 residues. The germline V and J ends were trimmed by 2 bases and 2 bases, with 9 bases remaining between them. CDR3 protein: CASSYTGTNTGELFF. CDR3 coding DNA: TGTGCCAGCAGTTACACGGGGACAAACACCGGGGAGCTGTTTTTT.

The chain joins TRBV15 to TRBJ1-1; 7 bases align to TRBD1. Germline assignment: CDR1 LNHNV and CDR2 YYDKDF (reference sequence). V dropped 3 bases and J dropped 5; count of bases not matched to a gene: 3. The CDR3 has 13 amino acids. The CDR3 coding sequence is TGTGCCACCAGCAGTGACAGGGTGACTGAAGCTTTCTTT. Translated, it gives CATSSDRVTEAFF.

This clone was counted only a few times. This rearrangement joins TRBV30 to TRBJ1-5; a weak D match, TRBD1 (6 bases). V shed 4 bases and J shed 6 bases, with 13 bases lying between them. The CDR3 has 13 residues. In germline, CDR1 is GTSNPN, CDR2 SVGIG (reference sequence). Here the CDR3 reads CAWTNRAGQPQHF. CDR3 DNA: TGTGCCTGGACAAACAGGGCGGGTCAGCCCCAGCATTTT. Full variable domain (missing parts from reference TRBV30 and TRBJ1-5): SQTIHQWPATLVQPVGSPLSLECTVEGTSNPNLYWYRQAAGRGLQLLFYSVGIGQISSEVPQNLSASRPQDRQFILSSKKLLLSDSGFYLCAWTNRAGQPQHFGDGTRLSIL.

The CDR3 DNA reads as TGTGCCAGCAGCCCCGACGGGAACACTGAAGCTTTCTTT. Amino acids: CASSPDGNTEAFF. The J gene is TRBJ1-1, the V gene TRBV6-5; no clear D gene. V shed 6 bases and J shed 1 base, with 9 bases lying between them. Germline CDR1 is MNHEY and CDR2 is SVGAGI. The CDR3 consists of 13 residues.

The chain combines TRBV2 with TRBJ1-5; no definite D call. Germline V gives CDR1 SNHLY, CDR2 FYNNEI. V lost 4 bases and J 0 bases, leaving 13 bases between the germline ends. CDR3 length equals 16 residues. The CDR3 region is CASSGQGGYSNQPQHF. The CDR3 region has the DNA TGTGCCAGCAGTGGGCAAGGCGGATATAGCAATCAGCCCCAGCATTTT.

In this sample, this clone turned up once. The CDR3 region is CASSVGTGLYEQYF. CDR3 sequence (DNA): TGTGCCAGCAGCGTAGGAACAGGGCTCTACGAGCAGTACTTC. This chain connects TRBV9 to TRBJ2-7, with D possibly TRBD1 on 6 matching bases. This CDR3 spans 14 amino acids. In germline, CDR1 is SGDLS, CDR2 YYNGEE. The germline V and J ends were trimmed by 0 bases and 3 bases, with 10 bases remaining between them.

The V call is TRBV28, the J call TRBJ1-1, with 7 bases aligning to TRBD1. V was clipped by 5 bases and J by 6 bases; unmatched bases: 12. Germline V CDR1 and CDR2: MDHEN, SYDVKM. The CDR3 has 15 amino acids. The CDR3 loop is CASSPLLDRVAEAFF. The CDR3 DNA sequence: TGTGCCAGCAGTCCACTCCTAGACAGGGTAGCTGAAGCTTTCTTT.

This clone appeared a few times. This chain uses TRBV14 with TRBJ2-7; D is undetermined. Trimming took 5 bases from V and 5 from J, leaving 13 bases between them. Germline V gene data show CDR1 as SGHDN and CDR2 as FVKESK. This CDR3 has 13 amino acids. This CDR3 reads CASSKGTFNEQYF. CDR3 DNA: TGTGCCAGCAGCAAGGGCACTTTTAACGAGCAGTACTTC.

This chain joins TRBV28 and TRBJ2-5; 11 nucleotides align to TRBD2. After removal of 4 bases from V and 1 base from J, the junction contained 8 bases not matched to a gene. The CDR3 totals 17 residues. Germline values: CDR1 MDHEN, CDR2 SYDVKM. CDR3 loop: CASSSETSGTGQETQYF. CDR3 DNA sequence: TGTGCCAGCAGTTCTGAGACTAGCGGGACCGGCCAAGAGACCCAGTACTTC. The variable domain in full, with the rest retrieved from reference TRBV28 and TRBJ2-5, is DVKVTQSSRYLVKRTGEKVFLECVQDMDHENMFWYRQDPGLGLRLIYFSYDVKMKEKGDIPEGYSVSREKKERFSLILESASTNQTSMYLCASSSETSGTGQETQYFGPGTRLLVL.

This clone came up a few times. In nucleotides, the CDR3 is TGCAGCGTGATAGGACAGGGGCTTTGGGAAAAGTTCTTC. Protein: CSVIGQGLWEKFF. This chain links TRBV29-1 with TRBJ2-1; 9 bases fit TRBD1. The ends lost 6 bases at V and 14 bases at J; junction bases unmatched: 14. This CDR3 comprises 13 residues. Germline V gene sequence: CDR1 SQVTM, CDR2 ANQGSEA.

CDR3 DNA: TGTGCCAGCAGCACACTTAATAGGGGGAACACTGAAGCTTTCTTT. It encodes CASSTLNRGNTEAFF. V usage is TRBV7-9 and J usage is TRBJ1-1; TRBD1 is a possible D gene (5 bases). Germline assignment: CDR1 SEHNR and CDR2 FQNEAQ (reference sequence). The CDR3 is 15 amino acids. The V and J ends lost 5 bases and 1 base respectively, with 14 bases between them.